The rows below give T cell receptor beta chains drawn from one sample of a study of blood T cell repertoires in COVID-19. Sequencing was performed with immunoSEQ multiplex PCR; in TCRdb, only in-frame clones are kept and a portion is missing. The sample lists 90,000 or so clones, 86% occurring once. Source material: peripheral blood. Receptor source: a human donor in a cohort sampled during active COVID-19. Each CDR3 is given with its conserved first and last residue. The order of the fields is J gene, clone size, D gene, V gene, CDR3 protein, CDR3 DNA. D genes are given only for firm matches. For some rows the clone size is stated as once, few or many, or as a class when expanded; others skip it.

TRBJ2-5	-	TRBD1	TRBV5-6	CASSSETGHQVETQYF	TGTGCCAGCAGCTCCGAGACAGGGCACCAGGTAGAGACCCAGTACTTC
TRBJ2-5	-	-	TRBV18	CATSLRLRETQYF	TGTGCCACCTCCCTTCGGCTCAGGGAGACCCAGTACTTC
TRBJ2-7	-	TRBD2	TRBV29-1	CSVPGGPSEQYF	TGCAGCGTGCCGGGAGGGCCGAGTGAGCAGTACTTC
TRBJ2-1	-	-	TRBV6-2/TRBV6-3	CASSRPQGNEQFF	TGTGCCAGCAGTCGGCCTCAGGGCAATGAGCAGTTCTTC
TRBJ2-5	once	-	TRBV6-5	CASSSNPQETQYF	TGTGCCAGCAGTTCAAATCCCCAAGAGACCCAGTACTTC
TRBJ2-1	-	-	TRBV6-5	CASSYKKHSSYNEQFF	TGTGCCAGCAGTTACAAGAAGCACAGCTCCTACAATGAGCAGTTCTTC
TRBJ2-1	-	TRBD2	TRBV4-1	CASSGLAANEQFF	TGCGCCAGCAGCGGACTAGCGGCGAATGAGCAGTTCTTC
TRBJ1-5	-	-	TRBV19	CASGLGGERQPQHF	TGTGCCAGTGGATTGGGAGGGGAGCGCCAGCCCCAGCATTTT
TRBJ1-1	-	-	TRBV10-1	CARPQGNRTEAFF	TGCGCCAGACCACAGGGTAATAGGACTGAAGCTTTCTTT
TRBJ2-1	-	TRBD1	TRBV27	CASSLPKLGQGYNEQFF	TGTGCCAGCAGTTTACCCAAACTCGGACAGGGCTACAATGAGCAGTTCTTC
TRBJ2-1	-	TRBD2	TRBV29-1	CSVVAGGNEQFF	TGCAGCGTTGTAGCGGGGGGTAATGAGCAGTTCTTC
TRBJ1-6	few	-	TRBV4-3	CASSQAYSSYNSPLHF	TGCGCCAGCAGCCAAGCCTACAGCTCCTATAATTCACCCCTCCACTTT
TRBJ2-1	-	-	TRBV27	CASSPGGYEQFF	TGTGCCAGCAGTCCGGGGGGCTATGAGCAGTTCTTC
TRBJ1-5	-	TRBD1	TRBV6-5	CASSYGQGAQPQHF	TGTGCCAGCAGTTATGGACAGGGAGCTCAGCCCCAGCATTTT
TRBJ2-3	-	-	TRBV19	CASSTRGSGTDTQYF	TGTGCCAGTAGTACGAGAGGATCGGGCACAGATACGCAGTATTTT
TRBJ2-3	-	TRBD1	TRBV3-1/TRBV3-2	CASSQPGQGRDTQYF	TGTGCCAGCAGCCAACCGGGACAGGGGCGAGATACGCAGTATTTT
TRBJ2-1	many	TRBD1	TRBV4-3	CASSQATGENEQFF	TGCGCCAGCAGCCAGGCCACAGGGGAAAATGAGCAGTTCTTC
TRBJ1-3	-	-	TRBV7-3	CASSSGTTGNTIYF	TGTGCCAGCAGCTCCGGGACAACTGGAAACACCATATATTTT
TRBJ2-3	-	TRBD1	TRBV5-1	CASSRDRGTTDTQYF	TGCGCCAGCAGTCGGGACAGGGGGACGACAGATACGCAGTATTTT
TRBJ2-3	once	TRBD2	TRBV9	CASSVGAGGGTDTQYF	TGTGCCAGCAGCGTAGGGGCGGGAGGAGGGACAGATACGCAGTATTTT
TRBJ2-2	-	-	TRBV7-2	CASRESLNGELFF	TGTGCCAGCCGCGAATCCCTAAACGGGGAGCTGTTTTTT
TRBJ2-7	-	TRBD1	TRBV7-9	CASSHHRDSTYEQYF	TGTGCCAGCAGTCATCACCGGGACAGCACCTACGAGCAGTACTTC
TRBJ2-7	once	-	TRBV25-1	CASSECYRDPYEQYF	TGTGCCAGCAGTGAATGTTACAGGGACCCCTACGAGCAGTACTTC
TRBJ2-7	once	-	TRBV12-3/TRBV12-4	CASSFSHSYEQYF	TGTGCCAGCAGTTTTAGTCACTCCTACGAGCAGTACTTC
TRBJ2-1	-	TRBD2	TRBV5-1	CASSSGGTSSYNEQFF	TGCGCCAGCAGCTCCGGGGGGACCAGCTCCTACAATGAGCAGTTCTTC
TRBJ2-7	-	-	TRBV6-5	CASSYEVTGEQYF	TGTGCCAGCAGTTACGAAGTGACGGGCGAGCAGTACTTC
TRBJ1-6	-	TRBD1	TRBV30	CAWTYRDRGGSPLHF	TGTGCCTGGACCTACCGGGACAGGGGCGGTTCACCCCTCCACTTT
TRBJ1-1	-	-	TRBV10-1	CASSGTAPAFF	TGCGCCAGCAGTGGGACAGCCCCAGCTTTCTTT
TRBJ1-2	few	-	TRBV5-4	CASSLPRDSYTF	TGTGCCAGCAGCCTACCCAGGGACAGCTACACCTTC
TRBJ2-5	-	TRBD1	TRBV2	CASSLTGTGDETQYF	TGTGCCAGCAGCCTGACCGGGACAGGGGACGAGACCCAGTACTTC
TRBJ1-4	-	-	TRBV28	CASSLSGGGNEKLFF	TGTGCCAGCAGTTTATCGGGGGGCGGAAATGAAAAACTGTTTTTT
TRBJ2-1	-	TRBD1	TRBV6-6	CASSYPGQGRNEQFF	TGTGCCAGCAGTTATCCGGGACAGGGTCGAAATGAGCAGTTCTTC